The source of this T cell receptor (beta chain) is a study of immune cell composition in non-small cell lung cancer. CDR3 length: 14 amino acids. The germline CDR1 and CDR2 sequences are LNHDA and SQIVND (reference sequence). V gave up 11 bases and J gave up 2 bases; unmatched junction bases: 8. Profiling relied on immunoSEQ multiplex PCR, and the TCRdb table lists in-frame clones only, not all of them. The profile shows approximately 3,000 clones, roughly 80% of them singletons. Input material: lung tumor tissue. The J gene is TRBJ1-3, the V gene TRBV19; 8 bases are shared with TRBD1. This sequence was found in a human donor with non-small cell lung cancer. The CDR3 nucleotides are TGTGCCGCCATCCAGGGGGCCACTGGAAACACCATATATTTT. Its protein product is CAAIQGATGNTIYF.